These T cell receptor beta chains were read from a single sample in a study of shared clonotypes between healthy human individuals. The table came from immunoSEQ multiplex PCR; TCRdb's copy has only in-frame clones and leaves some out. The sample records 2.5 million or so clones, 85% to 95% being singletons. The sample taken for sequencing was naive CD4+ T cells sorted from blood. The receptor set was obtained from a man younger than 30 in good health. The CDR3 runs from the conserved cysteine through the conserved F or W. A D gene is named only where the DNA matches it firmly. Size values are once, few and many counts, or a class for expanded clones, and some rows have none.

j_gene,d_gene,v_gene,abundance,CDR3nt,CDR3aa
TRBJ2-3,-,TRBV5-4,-,TGTGCCATACGGGGGAGCACAGATACGCAGTATTTT,CAIRGSTDTQYF
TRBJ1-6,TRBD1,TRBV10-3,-,TGTGCCATCAGCCCGGGACAGTCCAATTCACCCCTCCACTTT,CAISPGQSNSPLHF
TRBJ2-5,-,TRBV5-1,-,TGCGCCAGCAGGGCGGATTCCTTAAGGTTCAGGGGAGCAGAGACCCAGTACTTC,CASRADSLRFRGAETQYF
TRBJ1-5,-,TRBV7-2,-,TGTGCCAGCAGCTCCCCAGGGGATCCGGTGGTGGCCCAGCATTTT,CASSSPGDPVVAQHF
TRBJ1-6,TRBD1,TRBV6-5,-,TGTGCCAGCAGTTACACCCGACAGGGCCATTCACCCCTCCACTTT,CASSYTRQGHSPLHF
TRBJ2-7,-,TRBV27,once,TGTGCCAGCAGTTTAAAAGCGGGTGAAACCTACGAGCAGTACTTC,CASSLKAGETYEQYF
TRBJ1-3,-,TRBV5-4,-,TGTGCCAGCAGCTTGAGGGGTATCTCTGGAAACACCATATATTTT,CASSLRGISGNTIYF
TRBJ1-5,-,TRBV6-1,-,TGTGCCAGCAGTGAAAGTCCCAGACCTTATAGCAATCAGCCCCAGCATTTT,CASSESPRPYSNQPQHF
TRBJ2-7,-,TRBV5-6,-,TGTGCCAGCATAAAGGGTGCCGACGAGCAGTACTTC,CASIKGADEQYF
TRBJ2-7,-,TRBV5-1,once,TGCGCCAGCAGCTTGGTCCCAGGCTCCTACGAGCAGTACTTC,CASSLVPGSYEQYF
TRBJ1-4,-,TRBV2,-,TGTGCCAGCCAGCCCTCAGGGAGGGACGCTCCCAAACTGTTTTTT,CASQPSGRDAPKLFF
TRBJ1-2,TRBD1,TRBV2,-,TGTGCCAGCAGTGGGGACAGGGGGATGGGTGGCTACACCTTC,CASSGDRGMGGYTF
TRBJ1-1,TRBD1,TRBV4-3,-,TGCGCCAGCAGCCATTTCGACAGGGATGACACTGAAGCTTTCTTT,CASSHFDRDDTEAFF
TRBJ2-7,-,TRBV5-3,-,TGTGCCAGAAGCTTGTACCCAGCCTACGAGCAGTACTTC,CARSLYPAYEQYF
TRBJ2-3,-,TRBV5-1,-,TGCGCCAGCAGCTTGACGGGAGACGGCACAGATACGCAGTATTTT,CASSLTGDGTDTQYF
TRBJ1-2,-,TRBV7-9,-,TGTGCCAGCAGCTTAGCAGGAGGGAACTATGGCTACACCTTC,CASSLAGGNYGYTF
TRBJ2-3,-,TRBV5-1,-,TGCGCCAGCAGCCCCTATGGGGGATGGGCAGATACGCAGTATTTT,CASSPYGGWADTQYF
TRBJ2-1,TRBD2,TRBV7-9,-,TGTGCCAGCAGCTCTCCAAGCGGGAGGTTGCGAACCTACAATGAGCAGTTCTTC,CASSSPSGRLRTYNEQFF
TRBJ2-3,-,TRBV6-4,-,TGTGCCAGCAGTGACTCGAGCGCAGATACGCAGTATTTT,CASSDSSADTQYF
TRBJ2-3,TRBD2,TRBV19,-,TGTGCCAGTAGTATAGGGGCGGGGGGCACAGATACGCAGTATTTT,CASSIGAGGTDTQYF
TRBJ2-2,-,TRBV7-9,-,TGTGCCAGCAGCTTAGAATTGGAAACCGGGGAGCTGTTTTTT,CASSLELETGELFF
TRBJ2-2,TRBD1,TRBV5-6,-,TGTGCCAGCAGCACCCGGACAGGGGGCGTTACCGGGGAGCTGTTTTTT,CASSTRTGGVTGELFF
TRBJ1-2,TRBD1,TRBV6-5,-,TGTGCCAGCAGTTACAGAGGGGGCGGCTATGGCTACACCTTC,CASSYRGGGYGYTF
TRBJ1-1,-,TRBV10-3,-,TGTGCCATCAGGGTTGACCTGGGGGTGAACACTGAAGCTTTCTTT,CAIRVDLGVNTEAFF
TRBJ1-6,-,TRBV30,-,TGTGCCTGGGGCTCAGGGTCACCCCTCCACTTT,CAWGSGSPLHF
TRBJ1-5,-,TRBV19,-,TGTGCCAGTACCCAGACGGATTATAGCAATCAGCCCCAGCATTTT,CASTQTDYSNQPQHF
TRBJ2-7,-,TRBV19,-,TGTGCCAGTAGGGCTAGGGGATTGAACGAGCAGTACTTC,CASRARGLNEQYF
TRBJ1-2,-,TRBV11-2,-,TGTGCCAGCAGCTTACAGGGTGCAAATTATGGCTACACCTTC,CASSLQGANYGYTF
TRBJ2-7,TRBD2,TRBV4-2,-,TGTGCCAGCAGCCAAGACGGGGGACGGGGGGACTACGAGCAGTACTTC,CASSQDGGRGDYEQYF
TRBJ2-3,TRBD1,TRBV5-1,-,TGCGCCAGCAGGACAGGGGAGGCAGATACGCAGTATTTT,CASRTGEADTQYF
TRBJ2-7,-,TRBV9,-,TGTGCCAGCAGCGTAGAACAGGGTAATTCCTACGAGCAGTACTTC,CASSVEQGNSYEQYF
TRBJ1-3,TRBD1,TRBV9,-,TGTGCCAGCAGCGTAGAGGGACAGGGGTCTGGAAACACCATATATTTT,CASSVEGQGSGNTIYF
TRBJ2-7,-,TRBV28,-,TGTGCCAGTACCCGGACAGTCCTCTCCTACGAGCAGTACTTC,CASTRTVLSYEQYF
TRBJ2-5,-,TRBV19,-,TGTGCCAGTAGTATAGCGGACTACCAAGAGACCCAGTACTTC,CASSIADYQETQYF
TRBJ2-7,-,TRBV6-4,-,TGTGCCGCCAGCAGTCCCCAGGACTCGAAGGACGAGCAGTACTTC,CAASSPQDSKDEQYF
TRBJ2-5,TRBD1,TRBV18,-,TGTGCCAGCTCACCGGGGACAGGGAAAGAGGAGACCCAGTACTTC,CASSPGTGKEETQYF
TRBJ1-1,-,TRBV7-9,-,TGTGCCAGCCGACTAGACGGGAACACTGAAGCTTTCTTT,CASRLDGNTEAFF
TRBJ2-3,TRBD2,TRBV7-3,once,TGTGCCAGCAGCTTAACTCCACTAGCGGGGGCCCACACAGATACGCAGTATTTT,CASSLTPLAGAHTDTQYF
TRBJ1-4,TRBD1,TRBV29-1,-,TGCAGCGTTACCGCAGGGGGCAGCGAAAAACTGTTTTTT,CSVTAGGSEKLFF
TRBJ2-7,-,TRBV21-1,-,TGTGCCAGCAGCAATCGGGGTGGATTTAGTTACGAGCAGTACTTC,CASSNRGGFSYEQYF
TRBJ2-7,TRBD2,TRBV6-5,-,TGTGCCAGCAGTTACTCGTACGGGACTAGCCACTACGAGCAGTACTTC,CASSYSYGTSHYEQYF
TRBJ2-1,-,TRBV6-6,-,TGTGCCAGCAGTTACTCAGCTGGCGGAGCCTACAATGAGCAGTTCTTC,CASSYSAGGAYNEQFF
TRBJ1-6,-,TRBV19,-,TGTGCCAGTAGCTCCCAGTCACGGGGTACACCCTGGGCCCTCCACTTT,CASSSQSRGTPWALHF
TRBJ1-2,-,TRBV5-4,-,TGTGCCAGCAGCAGCAAGGGGGTTTGGGATGGCTACACCTTC,CASSSKGVWDGYTF
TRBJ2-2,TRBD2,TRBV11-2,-,TGTGCCAGCATCGGCGGGGGGCTGAACACCGGGGAGCTGTTTTTT,CASIGGGLNTGELFF
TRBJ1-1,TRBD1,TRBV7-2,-,TGTGCCAGCAGCCCTCAATCGGACAGGAGCACTGAAGCTTTCTTT,CASSPQSDRSTEAFF
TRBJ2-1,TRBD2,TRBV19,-,TGTGCCAGTAGAGGTCTAGCGGGAGGATATGAGCAGTTCTTC,CASRGLAGGYEQFF
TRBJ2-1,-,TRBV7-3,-,TGTGCCAGCAGCTTAAGCCGGAGCTCCTACAATGAGCAGTTCTTC,CASSLSRSSYNEQFF
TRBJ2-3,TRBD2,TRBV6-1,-,TGTGCCAGCATAGCGGGTATTCCTGTGGGAGATACGCAGTATTTT,CASIAGIPVGDTQYF
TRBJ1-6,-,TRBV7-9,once,TGTGCCAGCAGCCGAATGACTTCGGGAGATAATTCACCCCTCCACTTT,CASSRMTSGDNSPLHF
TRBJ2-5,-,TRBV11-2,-,TGTGCCAGCAGCTTAGAAAGACTAGGAGAGACCCAGTACTTC,CASSLERLGETQYF
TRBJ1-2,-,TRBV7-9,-,TGTGCCAGCAGCTTAGGGCAGGCCGAACACTATGGCTACACCTTC,CASSLGQAEHYGYTF
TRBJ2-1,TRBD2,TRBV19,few,TGTGCCAGTAGTATAGGAGTAGGGACTAGCGGGAGGAGGAGTTACAATGAGCAGTTCTTC,CASSIGVGTSGRRSYNEQFF
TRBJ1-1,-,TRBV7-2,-,TGTGCCAGCAGCTACCGCGGGCAAAAAGGCACTGAAGCTTTCTTT,CASSYRGQKGTEAFF